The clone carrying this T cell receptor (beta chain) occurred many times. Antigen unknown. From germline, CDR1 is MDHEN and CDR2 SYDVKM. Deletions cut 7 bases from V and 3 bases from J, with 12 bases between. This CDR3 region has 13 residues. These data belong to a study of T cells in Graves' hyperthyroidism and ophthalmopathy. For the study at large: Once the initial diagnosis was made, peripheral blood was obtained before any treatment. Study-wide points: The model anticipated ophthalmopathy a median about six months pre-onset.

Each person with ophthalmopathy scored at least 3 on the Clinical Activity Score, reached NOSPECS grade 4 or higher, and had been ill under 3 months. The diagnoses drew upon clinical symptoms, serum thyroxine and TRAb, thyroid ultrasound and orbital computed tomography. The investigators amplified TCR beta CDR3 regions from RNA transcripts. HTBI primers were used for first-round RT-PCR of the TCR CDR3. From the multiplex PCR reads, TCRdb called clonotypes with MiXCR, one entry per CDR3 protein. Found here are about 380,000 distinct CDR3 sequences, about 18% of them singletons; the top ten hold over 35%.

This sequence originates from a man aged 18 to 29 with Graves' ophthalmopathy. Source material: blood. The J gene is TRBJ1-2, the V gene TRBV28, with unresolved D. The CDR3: CASTRRVDYGYTF. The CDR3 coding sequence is TGTGCCAGCACCCGCCGTGTCGACTATGGCTACACCTTC.